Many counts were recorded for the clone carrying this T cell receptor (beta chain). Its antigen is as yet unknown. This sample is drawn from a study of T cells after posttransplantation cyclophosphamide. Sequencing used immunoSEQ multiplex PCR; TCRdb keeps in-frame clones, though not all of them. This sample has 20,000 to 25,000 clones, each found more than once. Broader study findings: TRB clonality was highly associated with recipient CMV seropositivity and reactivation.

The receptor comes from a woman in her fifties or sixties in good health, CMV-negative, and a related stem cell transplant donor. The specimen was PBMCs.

CDR3 region: CASSLGRQGATEAFF. The CDR3 region has the DNA TGTGCCAGCAGTTTAGGGCGACAGGGGGCGACTGAAGCTTTCTTT. The V gene is TRBV28, the J gene TRBJ1-1; 10 bases line up with TRBD1. CDR3 length: 15 amino acids. Germline CDR1 MDHEN, CDR2 SYDVKM. With 2 bases clipped from V and 5 bases from J, the junction kept 5 bases outside the gene matches.